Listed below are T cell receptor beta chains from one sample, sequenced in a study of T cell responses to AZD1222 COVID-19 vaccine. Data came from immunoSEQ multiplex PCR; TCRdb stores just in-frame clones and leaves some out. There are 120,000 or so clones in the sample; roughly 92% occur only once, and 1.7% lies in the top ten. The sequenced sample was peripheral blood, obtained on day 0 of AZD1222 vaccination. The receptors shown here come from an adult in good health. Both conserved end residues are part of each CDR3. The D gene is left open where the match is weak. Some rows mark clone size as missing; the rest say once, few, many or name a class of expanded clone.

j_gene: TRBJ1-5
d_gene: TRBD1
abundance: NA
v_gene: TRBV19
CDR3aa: CASRPPGGTVQPQHF
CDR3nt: TGTGCCAGTAGACCCCCTGGCGGGACAGTACAGCCCCAGCATTTT

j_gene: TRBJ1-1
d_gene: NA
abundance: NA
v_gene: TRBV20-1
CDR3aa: CSASTGSLLGAFF
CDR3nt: TGCAGTGCTAGTACAGGTTCACTACTAGGAGCTTTCTTT

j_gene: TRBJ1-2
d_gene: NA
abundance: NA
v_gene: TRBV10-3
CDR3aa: CAISDWVVRNYGYTF
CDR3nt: TGTGCCATCAGTGATTGGGTGGTCAGGAACTATGGCTACACCTTC

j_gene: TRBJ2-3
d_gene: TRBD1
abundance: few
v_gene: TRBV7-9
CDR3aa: CASSLITGTGADTQYF
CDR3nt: TGTGCCAGCAGCCTGATCACCGGGACAGGGGCTGATACGCAGTATTTT

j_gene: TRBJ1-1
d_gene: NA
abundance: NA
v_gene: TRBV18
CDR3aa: CASSPRDANTEAFF
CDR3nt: TGTGCCAGCTCACCGCGGGACGCAAACACTGAAGCTTTCTTT

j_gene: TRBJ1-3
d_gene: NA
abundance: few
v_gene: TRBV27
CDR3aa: CASSSDSYSGNTIYF
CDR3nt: TGTGCCAGCAGCTCAGACAGTTACTCTGGAAACACCATATATTTT

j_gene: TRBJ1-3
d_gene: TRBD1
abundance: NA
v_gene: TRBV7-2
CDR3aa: CASSPQGARGNTIYF
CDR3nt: TGTGCCAGCAGCCCACAGGGGGCGCGAGGAAACACCATATATTTT

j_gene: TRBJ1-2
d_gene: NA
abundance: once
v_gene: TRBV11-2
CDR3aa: CASSTPQKDGYTF
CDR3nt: TGTGCCAGCAGCACCCCACAGAAGGATGGCTACACCTTC

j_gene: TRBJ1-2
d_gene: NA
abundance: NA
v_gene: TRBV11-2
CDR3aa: CASRQGRTYGYTF
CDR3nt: TGTGCCAGCAGACAAGGACGGACCTATGGCTACACCTTC

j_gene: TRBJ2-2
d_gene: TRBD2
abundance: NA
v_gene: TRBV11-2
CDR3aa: CASSWRGGTTGELFF
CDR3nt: TGTGCCAGCAGCTGGCGGGGGGGCACCACCGGGGAGCTGTTTTTT

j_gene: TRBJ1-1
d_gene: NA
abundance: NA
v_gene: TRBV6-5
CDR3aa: CASRRDLNTEAFF
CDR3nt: TGTGCCAGCAGGAGGGACCTGAACACTGAAGCTTTCTTT

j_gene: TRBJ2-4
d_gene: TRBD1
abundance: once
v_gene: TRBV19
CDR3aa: CASSIDRGKNIQYF
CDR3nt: TGTGCCAGTAGTATCGACAGGGGCAAAAACATTCAGTACTTC

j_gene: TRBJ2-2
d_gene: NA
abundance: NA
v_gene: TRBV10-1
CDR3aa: CASSPGTANTGELFF
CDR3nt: TGCGCCAGCAGTCCTGGGACCGCGAACACCGGGGAGCTGTTTTTT

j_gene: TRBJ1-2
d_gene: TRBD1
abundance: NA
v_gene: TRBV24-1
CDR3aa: CATSDSVLAPGQEYGYTF
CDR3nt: TGTGCCACCAGTGATTCTGTCTTGGCCCCGGGACAGGAGTATGGCTACACCTTC

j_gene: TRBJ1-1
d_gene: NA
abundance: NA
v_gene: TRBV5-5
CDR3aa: CASSSSLDRLTEAFF
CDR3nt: TGTGCCAGCAGCTCTTCCCTTGACAGGCTCACTGAAGCTTTCTTT

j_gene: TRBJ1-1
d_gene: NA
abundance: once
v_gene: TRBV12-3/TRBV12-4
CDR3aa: CASTSGGTEAFF
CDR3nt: TGTGCCAGCACCAGTGGGGGAACTGAAGCTTTCTTT

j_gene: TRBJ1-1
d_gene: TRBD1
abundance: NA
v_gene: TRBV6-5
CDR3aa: CATRDRSTNTEAFF
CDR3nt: TGTGCCACGCGGGACAGGAGCACGAACACTGAAGCTTTCTTT

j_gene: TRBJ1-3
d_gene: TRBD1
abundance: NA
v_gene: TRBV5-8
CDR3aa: CASSLGTGTLGNTIYF
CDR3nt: TGTGCCAGCAGCTTGGGGACAGGGACCCTCGGGAACACCATATATTTT

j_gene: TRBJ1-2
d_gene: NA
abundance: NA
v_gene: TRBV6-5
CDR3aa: CASSYSSQVYGYTF
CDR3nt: TGTGCCAGCAGTTACTCGAGCCAGGTCTATGGCTACACCTTC

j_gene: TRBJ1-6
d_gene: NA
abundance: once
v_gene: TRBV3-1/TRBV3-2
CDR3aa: CASSRSYNSPLHF
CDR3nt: TGTGCCAGCAGCCGCAGTTATAATTCACCCCTCCACTTT

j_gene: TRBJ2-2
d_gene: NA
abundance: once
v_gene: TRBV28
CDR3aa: CASSPGWRGELFF
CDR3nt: TGTGCCAGCAGCCCTGGCTGGCGCGGGGAGCTGTTTTTT

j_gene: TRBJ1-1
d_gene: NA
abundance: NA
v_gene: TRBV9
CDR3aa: CASSSMGGTEAFF
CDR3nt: TGTGCCAGCAGCTCGATGGGGGGCACTGAAGCTTTCTTT

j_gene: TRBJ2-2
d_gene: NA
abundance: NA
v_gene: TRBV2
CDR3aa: CASSGRTINTGELFF
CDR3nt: TGTGCCAGCAGTGGTAGGACCATCAACACCGGGGAGCTGTTTTTT

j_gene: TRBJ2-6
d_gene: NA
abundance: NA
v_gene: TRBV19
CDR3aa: CASSPQAFSGANVLTF
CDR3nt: TGTGCCAGTAGTCCACAGGCTTTCTCTGGGGCCAACGTCCTGACTTTC

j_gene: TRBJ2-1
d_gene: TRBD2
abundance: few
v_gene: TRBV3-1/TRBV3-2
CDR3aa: CASTNKGSAGGLMDEQFF
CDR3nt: TGTGCCAGCACCAACAAGGGGTCCGCGGGGGGGCTGATGGATGAGCAGTTCTTC

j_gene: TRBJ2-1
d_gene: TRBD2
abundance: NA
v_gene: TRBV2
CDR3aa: CASSEAGLAWNEQFF
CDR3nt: TGTGCCAGCAGTGAAGCCGGACTAGCGTGGAATGAGCAGTTCTTC

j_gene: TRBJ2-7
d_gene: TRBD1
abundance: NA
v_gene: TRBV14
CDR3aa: CASSTGTAQYF
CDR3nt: TGTGCCAGCAGCACCGGGACAGCTCAGTACTTC

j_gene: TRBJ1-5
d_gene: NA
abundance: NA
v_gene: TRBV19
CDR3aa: CASSRSNQPQHF
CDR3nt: TGTGCCAGTAGTCGAAGCAATCAGCCCCAGCATTTT

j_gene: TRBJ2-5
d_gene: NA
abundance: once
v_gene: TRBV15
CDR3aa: CATSTIQSGDGKTQYF
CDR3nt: TGTGCCACCAGCACCATTCAATCTGGGGATGGGAAGACCCAGTACTTC

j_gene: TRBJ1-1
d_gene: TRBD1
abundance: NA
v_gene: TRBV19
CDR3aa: CASLPWTGGPNTEAFF
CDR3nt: TGTGCCAGTCTACCTTGGACAGGGGGCCCGAACACTGAAGCTTTCTTT

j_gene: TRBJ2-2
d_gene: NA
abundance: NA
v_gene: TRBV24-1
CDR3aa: CATRDFRTGELFF
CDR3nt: TGTGCCACCAGGGACTTCCGCACCGGGGAGCTGTTTTTT

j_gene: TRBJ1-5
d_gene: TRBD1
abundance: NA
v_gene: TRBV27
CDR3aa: CASSAKDRGFQPQHF
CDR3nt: TGTGCCAGCAGCGCCAAGGACAGGGGATTTCAGCCCCAGCATTTT

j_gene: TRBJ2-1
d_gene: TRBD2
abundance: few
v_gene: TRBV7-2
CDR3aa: CASSAGLEYHDEQFF
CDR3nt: TGTGCCAGCAGCGCGGGACTAGAGTACCACGATGAGCAGTTCTTC

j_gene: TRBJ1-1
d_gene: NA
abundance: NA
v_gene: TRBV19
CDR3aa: CASSIGPGADTEAFF
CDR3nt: TGTGCCAGTAGTATAGGCCCGGGGGCGGACACTGAAGCTTTCTTT

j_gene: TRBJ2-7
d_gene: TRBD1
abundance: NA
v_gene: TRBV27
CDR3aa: CASSPGTGAPASSYEQYF
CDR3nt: TGTGCCAGCAGTCCCGGGACAGGGGCCCCTGCGAGCTCCTACGAGCAGTACTTC

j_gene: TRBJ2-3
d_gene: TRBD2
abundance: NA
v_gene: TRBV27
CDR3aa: CASSSPGGQGDTQYF
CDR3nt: TGTGCCAGCAGTTCTCCGGGGGGGCAGGGAGATACGCAGTATTTT

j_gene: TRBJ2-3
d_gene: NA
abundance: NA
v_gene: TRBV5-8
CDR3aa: CASSLYSRPSTDTQYF
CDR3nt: TGTGCCAGCAGCTTGTACAGTCGTCCTAGCACAGATACGCAGTATTTT

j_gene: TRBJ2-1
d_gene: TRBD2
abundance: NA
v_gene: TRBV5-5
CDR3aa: CASSLEGLGGRAINEQFF
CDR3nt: TGTGCCAGCAGCTTGGAGGGGTTAGGCGGGAGGGCCATAAATGAGCAGTTCTTC

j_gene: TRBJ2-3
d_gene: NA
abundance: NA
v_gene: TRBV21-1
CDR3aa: CATSLGRTDTQYF
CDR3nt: TGTGCCACCTCTCTTGGGCGCACAGATACGCAGTATTTT

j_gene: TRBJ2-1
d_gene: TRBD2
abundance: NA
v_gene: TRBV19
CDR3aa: CASSPTLLAGTYNEQFF
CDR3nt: TGTGCCAGTAGTCCCACCCTTCTAGCGGGAACATACAATGAGCAGTTCTTC

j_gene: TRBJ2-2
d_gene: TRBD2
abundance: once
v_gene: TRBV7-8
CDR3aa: CASSPGTSGSGGGELFF
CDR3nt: TGTGCCAGCAGCCCGGGGACTAGCGGGAGTGGCGGCGGGGAGCTGTTTTTT

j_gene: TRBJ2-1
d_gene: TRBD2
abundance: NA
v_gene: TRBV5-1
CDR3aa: CASRTSGTTYNEQFF
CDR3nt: TGCGCCAGCAGGACTAGCGGGACCACATACAATGAGCAGTTCTTC

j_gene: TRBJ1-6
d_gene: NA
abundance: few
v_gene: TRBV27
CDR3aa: CASSFEGRNNSPLHF
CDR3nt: TGTGCCAGCAGTTTCGAGGGCAGGAATAATTCACCCCTCCACTTT

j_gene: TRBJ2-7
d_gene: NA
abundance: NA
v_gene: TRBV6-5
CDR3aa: CASSSDSYEQYF
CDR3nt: TGTGCCAGCAGTTCCGACTCCTACGAGCAGTACTTC

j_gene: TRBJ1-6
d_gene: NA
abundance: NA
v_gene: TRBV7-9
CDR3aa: CASSSPDGKSSYNSPLHF
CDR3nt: TGTGCCAGCAGCTCCCCCGACGGAAAAAGCTCCTATAATTCACCCCTCCACTTT

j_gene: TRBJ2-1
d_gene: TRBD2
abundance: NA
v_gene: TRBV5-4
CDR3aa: CASRAGVDRGSYNEQFF
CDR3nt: TGTGCCAGCAGGGCGGGGGTAGATCGGGGCTCCTACAATGAGCAGTTCTTC

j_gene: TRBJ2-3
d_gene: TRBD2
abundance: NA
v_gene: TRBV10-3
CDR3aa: CAIRGSGGSSSTDTQYF
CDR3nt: TGTGCCATCAGGGGTAGCGGGGGTTCGTCTAGCACAGATACGCAGTATTTT

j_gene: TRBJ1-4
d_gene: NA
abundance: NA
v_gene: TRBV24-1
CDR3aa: CATSIRVRNEKLFF
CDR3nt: TGTGCCACCAGTATCAGGGTGAGAAATGAAAAACTGTTTTTT

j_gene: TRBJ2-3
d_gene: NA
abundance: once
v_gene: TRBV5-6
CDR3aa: CASEASVDTQYF
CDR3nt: TGTGCCAGCGAAGCTAGCGTGGATACGCAGTATTTT

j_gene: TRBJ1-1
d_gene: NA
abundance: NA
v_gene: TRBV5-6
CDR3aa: CASSLGGPGTEAFF
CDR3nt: TGTGCCAGCAGCTTAGGAGGACCAGGGACTGAAGCTTTCTTT

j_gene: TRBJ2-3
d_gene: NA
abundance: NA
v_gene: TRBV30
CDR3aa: CARGQLTDTQYF
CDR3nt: TGTGCCCGTGGACAGCTCACAGATACGCAGTATTTT

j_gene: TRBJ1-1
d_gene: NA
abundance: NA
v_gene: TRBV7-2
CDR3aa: CASSLERGAEAFF
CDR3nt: TGTGCCAGCAGCTTAGAACGTGGGGCTGAAGCTTTCTTT

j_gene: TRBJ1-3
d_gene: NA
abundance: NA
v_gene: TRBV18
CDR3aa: CASSPRSDSGNTIYF
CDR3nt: TGTGCCAGCTCACCACGGTCGGACTCTGGAAACACCATATATTTT

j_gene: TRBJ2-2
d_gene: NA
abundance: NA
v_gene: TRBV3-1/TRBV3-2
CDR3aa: CASSQTLTGELFF
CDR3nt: TGTGCCAGCAGCCAAACCCTCACCGGGGAGCTGTTTTTT

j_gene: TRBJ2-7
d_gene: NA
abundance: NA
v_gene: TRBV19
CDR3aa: CASSIWTSAAYEQYF
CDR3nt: TGTGCCAGTAGTATTTGGACCTCCGCGGCGTACGAGCAGTACTTC

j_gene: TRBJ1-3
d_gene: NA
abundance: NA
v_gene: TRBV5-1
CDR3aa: CASSSTVSSGNTIYF
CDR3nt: TGCGCCAGCAGCTCAACGGTTAGCTCTGGAAACACCATATATTTT

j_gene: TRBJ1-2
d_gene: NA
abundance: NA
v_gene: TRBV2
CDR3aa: CARRTGAGGGYTF
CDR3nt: TGTGCCCGCAGGACCGGGGCGGGGGGTGGCTACACCTTC

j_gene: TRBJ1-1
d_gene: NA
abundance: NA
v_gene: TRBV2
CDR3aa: CASSVVGWVKAFF
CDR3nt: TGTGCCAGCAGTGTAGTGGGGTGGGTGAAAGCTTTCTTT

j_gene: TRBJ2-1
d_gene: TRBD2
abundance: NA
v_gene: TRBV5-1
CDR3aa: CASSLALGTSVEQFF
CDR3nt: TGCGCCAGCAGCTTGGCCTTGGGGACTAGTGTTGAGCAGTTCTTC